The clone carrying this T cell receptor (beta chain) has a handful of counts. Its antigen is unknown. This specimen comes from a study of T cells in Graves' hyperthyroidism and ophthalmopathy. Across the whole study: It was at initial diagnosis, before any treatment, that peripheral blood was collected. The study's findings and limits: Clonotypes that were expanded in thyroid above 0.001 mostly appeared in blood too. The authors' 13 V-J model separated ophthalmopathy from stable hyperthyroidism.

RNA transcripts were the template for amplifying TCR beta CDR3 regions. RT-PCR in the first round (using the HTBI primer set) targeted the TCR CDR3. TCRdb re-analysed the multiplex PCR reads in MiXCR, keeping a single row per CDR3 protein. The data hold approximately 410,000 distinct CDR3 sequences, with 14% to 15% observed a single time. On the basis of clinical symptoms, serum thyroxine and TRAb, thyroid ultrasound and orbital computed tomography, diagnoses were made. Trimming took off 7 bases at V and 2 bases at J, with 9 bases between the two ends. The CDR3 runs to 13 residues. The chain joins TRBV12-3 or TRBV12-4 to TRBJ2-1, with D unresolved. The sample consisted of blood. The origin of this receptor is a man aged 18 to 29 with Graves' ophthalmopathy. CDR3 residues: CASTRTTYNEQFF. As DNA, the CDR3 is TGTGCCAGCACCCGAACCACCTACAATGAGCAGTTCTTC.